This T cell receptor (beta chain) was documented in a study of blood T cell repertoires in COVID-19. Study summary: Acute and convalescent COVID-19 specimens originated in the United States, Italy and Spain. Sources were T cells, B-cell-depleted T cells, or PBMCs; the material itself was cDNA or gDNA.

This CDR3 is 15 amino acids long. The germline V and J ends were trimmed by 0 bases and 6 bases, with 12 bases remaining between them. Germline lookup yields CDR1 SGHDN and CDR2 FVKESK. Methods used by the authors: The authors estimated nucleated cell counts from reference gene primer amplification. Method: immunoSEQ multiplex PCR; TCRdb's copy keeps in-frame clones and lacks some. V, J and clone size were drawn from that table, and D and trimming were deduced from the DNA. The data show roughly 300,000 clones, roughly 90% seen once. The clonotype comes from a man between 18 and 35 years old who had recovered from COVID-19. The chain joins TRBV14 to TRBJ2-1; possible D gene TRBD1, 6 bases. The material sequenced was peripheral blood. CDR3 coding DNA: TGTGCCAGCAGCCAAGAGGGACAAGGGAGCAATGAGCAGTTCTTC. Amino acid sequence: CASSQEGQGSNEQFF.